This TCR beta chain was documented in a study of OX40 agonist ivuxolimab in advanced cancers. The wider study: An agonistic anti-OX40 (CD134) antibody, ivuxolimab, was used to treat the patients. Of the participants, 35% to 50% had some prior anti-PD-1, anti-PD-L1 or anti-CTLA-4 therapy, which was allowed. Patients were roughly 83% male with ages roughly 20 to 85, mean about 60.

Patients were ineligible given autoimmune disease history or systemic immunosuppression. Per germline, CDR1 MDHEN and CDR2 SYDVKM. CDR3 length equals 12 residues. V lost 8 bases to trimming and J lost 5 bases, with 12 bases between them. Profiled with immunoSEQ multiplex PCR; TCRdb holds only in-frame clones, not every one. The top ten hold almost 8.5% of the sample, which has 70,000 to 90,000 clones, roughly 89% seen once. This clonotype was obtained from an adult with an advanced solid tumor such as melanoma, head and neck, liver or kidney cancer. The material sequenced was CD4+ or CD8+ T cells sorted from blood, taken in a trial of the OX40 agonist ivuxolimab. This sequence joins TRBV28 and TRBJ1-2; D ambiguous. CDR3 DNA: TGTGCCAGCTTTGGGTTTCCTTATGGCTACACCTTC. Translation: CASFGFPYGYTF.